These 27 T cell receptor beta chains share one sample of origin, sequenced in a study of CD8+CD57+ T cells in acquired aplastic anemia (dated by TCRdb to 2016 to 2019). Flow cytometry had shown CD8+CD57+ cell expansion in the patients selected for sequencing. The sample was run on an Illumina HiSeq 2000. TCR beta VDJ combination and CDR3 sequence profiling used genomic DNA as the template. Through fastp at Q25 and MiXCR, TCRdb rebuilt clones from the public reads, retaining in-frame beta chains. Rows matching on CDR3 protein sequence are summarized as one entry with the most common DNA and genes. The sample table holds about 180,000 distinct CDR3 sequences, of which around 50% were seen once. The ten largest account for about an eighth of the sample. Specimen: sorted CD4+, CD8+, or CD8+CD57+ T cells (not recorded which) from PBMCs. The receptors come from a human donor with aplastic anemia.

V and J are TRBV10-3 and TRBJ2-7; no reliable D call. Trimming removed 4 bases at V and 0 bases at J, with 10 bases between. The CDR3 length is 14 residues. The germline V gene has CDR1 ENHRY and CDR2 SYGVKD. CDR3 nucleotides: TGTGCCATCAGTGTAAGCAGCGACTCCTACGAGCAGTACTTC. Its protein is CAISVSSDSYEQYF.

CDR3 coding DNA: TGTGCCACCAGTCGCCGCACGCGCAGGGGGGACGGGCAGTACTTC. Translated: CATSRRTRRGDGQYF. The genes are TRBV24-1 and TRBJ2-7; the D gene is possibly TRBD1 (7 bases). There are 15 residues in the CDR3. Deletions cut 6 bases from V and 9 bases from J, with 23 bases between. Germline assignment: CDR1 KGHDR and CDR2 SFDVKD.

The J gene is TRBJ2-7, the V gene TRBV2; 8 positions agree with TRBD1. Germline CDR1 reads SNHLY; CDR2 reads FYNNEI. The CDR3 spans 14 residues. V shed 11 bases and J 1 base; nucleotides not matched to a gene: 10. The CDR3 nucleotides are TGTGCCGACAGTGTGGACAGGGCATCCTACGAGCAGTACTTC. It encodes CADSVDRASYEQYF.

CDR3 in DNA: TGCGCCAGCAGCTTCGGCAGGGAAGATACGCAGTATTTT. This sequence encodes CASSFGREDTQYF. The chain links TRBV5-1 to TRBJ2-3, with a possible D match to TRBD1 (5 bases). V was clipped by 2 bases and J by 5 bases, with 9 bases between them. This CDR3 contains 13 residues. Germline lookup yields CDR1 SGHRS and CDR2 YFSETQ.

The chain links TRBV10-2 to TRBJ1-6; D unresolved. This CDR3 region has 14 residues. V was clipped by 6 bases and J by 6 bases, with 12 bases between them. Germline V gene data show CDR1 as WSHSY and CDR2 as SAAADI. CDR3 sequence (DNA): TGCGCCAGCAGGTTGTCTGAGGGTAATTCACCCCTCCACTTT. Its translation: CASRLSEGNSPLHF.

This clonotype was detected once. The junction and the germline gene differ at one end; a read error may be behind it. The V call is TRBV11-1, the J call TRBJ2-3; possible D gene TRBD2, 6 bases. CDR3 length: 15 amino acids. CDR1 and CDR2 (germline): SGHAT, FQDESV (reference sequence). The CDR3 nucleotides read TGTGCTAGCAACCCCGCCGGGAGTCCTGCAGATACGCAGTATTTT. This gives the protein CASNPAGSPADTQYF.

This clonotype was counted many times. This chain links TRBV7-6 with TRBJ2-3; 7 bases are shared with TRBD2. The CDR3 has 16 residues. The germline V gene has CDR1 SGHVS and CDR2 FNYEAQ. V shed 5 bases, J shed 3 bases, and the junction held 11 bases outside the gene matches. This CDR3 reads CASSQKGRGLTDTQYF. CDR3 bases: TGTGCCAGCAGCCAGAAGGGGAGGGGTCTAACAGATACGCAGTATTTT.

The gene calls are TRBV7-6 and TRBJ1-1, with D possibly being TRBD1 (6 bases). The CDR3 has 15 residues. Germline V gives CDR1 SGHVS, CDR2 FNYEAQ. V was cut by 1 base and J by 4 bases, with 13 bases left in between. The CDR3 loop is CASSLETGASTEAFF. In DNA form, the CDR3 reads TGTGCCAGCAGCTTAGAGACGGGGGCGAGCACTGAAGCTTTCTTT.

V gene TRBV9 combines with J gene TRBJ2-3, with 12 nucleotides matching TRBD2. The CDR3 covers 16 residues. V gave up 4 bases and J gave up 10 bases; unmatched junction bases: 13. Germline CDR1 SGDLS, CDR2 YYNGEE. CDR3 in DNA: TGTGCCAGCAGCCCGCCTCGGGCTAGCGGGAGGGTTCCGCAGTATTTT. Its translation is CASSPPRASGRVPQYF.

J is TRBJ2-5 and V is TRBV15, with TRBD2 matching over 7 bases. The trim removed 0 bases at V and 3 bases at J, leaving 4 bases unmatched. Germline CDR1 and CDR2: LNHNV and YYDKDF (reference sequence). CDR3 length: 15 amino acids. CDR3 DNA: TGTGCCACCAGCAGAGATTCTAGCGGTGAAGAGACCCAGTACTTC. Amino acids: CATSRDSSGEETQYF.

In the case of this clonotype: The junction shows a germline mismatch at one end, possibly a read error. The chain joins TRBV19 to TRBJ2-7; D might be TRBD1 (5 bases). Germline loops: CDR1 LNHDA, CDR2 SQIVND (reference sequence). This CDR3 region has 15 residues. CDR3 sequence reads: CASSSDRIPPCEQCF. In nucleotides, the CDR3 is TGTGCCAGTAGTAGTGACAGAATACCTCCCTGCGAGCAGTGCTTC.

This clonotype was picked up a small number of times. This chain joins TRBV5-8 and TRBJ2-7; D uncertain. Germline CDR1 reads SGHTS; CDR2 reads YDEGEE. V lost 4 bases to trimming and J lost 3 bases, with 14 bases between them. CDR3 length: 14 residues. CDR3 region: CASSQNPAYYEQYF. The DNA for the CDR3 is TGTGCCAGCAGCCAGAACCCAGCTTACTACGAGCAGTACTTC.

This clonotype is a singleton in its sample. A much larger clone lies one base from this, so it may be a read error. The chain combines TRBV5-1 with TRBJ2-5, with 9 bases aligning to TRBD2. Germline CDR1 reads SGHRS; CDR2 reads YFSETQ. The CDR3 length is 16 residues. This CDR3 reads CASSPSGGGARETQHF. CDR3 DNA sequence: TGCGCCAGCAGCCCATCTGGCGGGGGGGCCAGGGAGACCCAGCACTTC.

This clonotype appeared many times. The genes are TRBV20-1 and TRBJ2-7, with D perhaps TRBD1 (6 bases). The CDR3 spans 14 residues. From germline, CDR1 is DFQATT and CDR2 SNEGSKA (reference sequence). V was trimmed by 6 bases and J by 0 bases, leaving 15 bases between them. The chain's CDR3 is CSAGQPGHSYEQYF. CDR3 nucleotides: TGCAGTGCCGGCCAACCGGGACACTCCTACGAGCAGTACTTC.

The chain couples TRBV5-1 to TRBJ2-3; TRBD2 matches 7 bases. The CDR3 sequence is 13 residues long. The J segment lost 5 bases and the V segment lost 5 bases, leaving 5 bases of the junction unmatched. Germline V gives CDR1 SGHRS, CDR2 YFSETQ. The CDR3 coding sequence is TGCGCCAGCAGGGCTAGCGGTTTAGATACGCAGTATTTT. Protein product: CASRASGLDTQYF.

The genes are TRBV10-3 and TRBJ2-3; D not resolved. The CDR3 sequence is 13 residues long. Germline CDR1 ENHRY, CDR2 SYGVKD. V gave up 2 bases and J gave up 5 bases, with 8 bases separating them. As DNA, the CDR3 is TGTGCCATCAGTGAGGCCTTGGGAGATACGCAGTATTTT. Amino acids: CAISEALGDTQYF.

CDR3 sequence (DNA): TGTGCCACCAGCAGTCTTCCGGCCCAGTACTTC. It translates to CATSSLPAQYF. The chain employs TRBV15 and TRBJ2-5; D not resolved. This CDR3 region has 11 residues. Trimming shortened V by 3 bases and J by 9 bases, and 8 bases separated the two germline ends. Looked up from germline, CDR1 is LNHNV and CDR2 is YYDKDF (reference sequence).

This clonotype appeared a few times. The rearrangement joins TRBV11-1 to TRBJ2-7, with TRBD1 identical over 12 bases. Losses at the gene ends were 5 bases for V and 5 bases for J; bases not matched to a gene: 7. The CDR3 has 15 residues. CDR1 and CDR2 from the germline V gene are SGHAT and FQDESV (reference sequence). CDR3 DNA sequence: TGTGCCAGCAGCCCAACCGGGACAGGGGGCGACGAGCAGTACTTC. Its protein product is CASSPTGTGGDEQYF.

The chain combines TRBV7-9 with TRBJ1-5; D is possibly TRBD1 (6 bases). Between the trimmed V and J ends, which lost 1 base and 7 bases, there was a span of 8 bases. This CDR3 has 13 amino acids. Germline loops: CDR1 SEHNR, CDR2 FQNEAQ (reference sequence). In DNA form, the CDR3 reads TGTGCCAGCAGCTTAGGGGGGGCCCAGCCCCAGCATTTT. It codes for CASSLGGAQPQHF.

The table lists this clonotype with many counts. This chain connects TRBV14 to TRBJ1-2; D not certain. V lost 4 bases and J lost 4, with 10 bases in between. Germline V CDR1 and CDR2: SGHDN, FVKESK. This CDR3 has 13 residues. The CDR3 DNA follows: TGTGCCAGCAGCCCCGGTCCGTCCTATGGCTACACCTTC. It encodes CASSPGPSYGYTF. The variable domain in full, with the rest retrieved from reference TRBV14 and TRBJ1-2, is EAGVTQFPSHSVIEKGQTVTLRCDPISGHDNLYWYRRVMGKEIKFLLHFVKESKQDESGMPNNRFLAERTGGTYSTLKVQPAELEDSGVYFCASSPGPSYGYTFGSGTRLTVV.

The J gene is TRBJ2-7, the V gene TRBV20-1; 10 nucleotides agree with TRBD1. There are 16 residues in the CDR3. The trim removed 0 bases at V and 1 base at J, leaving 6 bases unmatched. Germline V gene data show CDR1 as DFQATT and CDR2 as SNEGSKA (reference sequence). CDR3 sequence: CSARDWGQGKSYEQYF. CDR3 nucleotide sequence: TGCAGTGCTAGAGATTGGGGACAGGGGAAGTCCTACGAGCAGTACTTC.

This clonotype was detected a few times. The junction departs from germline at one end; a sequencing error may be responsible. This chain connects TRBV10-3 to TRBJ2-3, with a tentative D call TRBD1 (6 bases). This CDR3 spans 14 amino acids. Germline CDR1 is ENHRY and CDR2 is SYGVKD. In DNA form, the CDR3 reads TGTGCCAGCAGTCTGACCGTCCAGGGGGATACGCAGTATTTT. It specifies CASSLTVQGDTQYF.

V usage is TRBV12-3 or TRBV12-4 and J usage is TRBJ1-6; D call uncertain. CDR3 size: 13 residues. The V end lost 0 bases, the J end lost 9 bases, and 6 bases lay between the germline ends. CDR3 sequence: CASSLAVGSPLHF. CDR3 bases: TGTGCCAGCAGTTTAGCGGTTGGTTCACCCCTCCACTTT.

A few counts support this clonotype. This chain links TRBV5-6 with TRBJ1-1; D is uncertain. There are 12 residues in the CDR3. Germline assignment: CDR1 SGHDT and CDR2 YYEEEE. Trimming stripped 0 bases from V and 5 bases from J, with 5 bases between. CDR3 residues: CASSLVVTEAFF. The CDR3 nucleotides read TGTGCCAGCAGCTTGGTGGTTACTGAAGCTTTCTTT.

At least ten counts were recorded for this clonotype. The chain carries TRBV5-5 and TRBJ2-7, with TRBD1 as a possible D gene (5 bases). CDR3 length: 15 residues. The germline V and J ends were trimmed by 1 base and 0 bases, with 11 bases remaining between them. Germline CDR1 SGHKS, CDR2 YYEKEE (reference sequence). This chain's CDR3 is CASSLLGQSSYEQYF. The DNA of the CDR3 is TGTGCCAGCAGCTTGTTGGGGCAGAGCTCCTACGAGCAGTACTTC. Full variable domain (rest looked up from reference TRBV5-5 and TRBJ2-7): DAGVTQSPTHLIKTRGQQVTLRCSPISGHKSVSWYQQVLGQGPQFIFQYYEKEERGRGNFPDRFSARQFPNYSSELNVNALLLGDSALYLCASSLLGQSSYEQYFGPGTRLTVT.

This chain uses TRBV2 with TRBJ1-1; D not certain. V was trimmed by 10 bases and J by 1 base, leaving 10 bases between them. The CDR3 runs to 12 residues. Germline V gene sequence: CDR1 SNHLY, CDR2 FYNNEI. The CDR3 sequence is CANPGRNTEAFF. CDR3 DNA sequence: TGTGCCAACCCTGGGCGGAACACTGAAGCTTTCTTT. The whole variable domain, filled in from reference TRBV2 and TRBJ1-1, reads EPEVTQTPSHQVTQMGQEVILRCVPISNHLYFYWYRQILGQKVEFLVSFYNNEISEKSEIFDDQFSVERPDGSNFTLKIRSTKLEDSAMYFCANPGRNTEAFFGQGTRLTVV.

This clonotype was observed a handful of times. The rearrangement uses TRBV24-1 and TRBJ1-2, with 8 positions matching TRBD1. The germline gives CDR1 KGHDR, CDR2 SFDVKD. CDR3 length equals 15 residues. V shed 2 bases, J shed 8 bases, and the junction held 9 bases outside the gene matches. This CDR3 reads CATSDSGQDFDGYTF. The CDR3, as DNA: TGTGCCACCAGTGATTCGGGACAGGACTTTGACGGCTACACCTTC.